This TCR beta chain was documented in a study of cytomegalovirus exposure and HLA in healthy donors. This clone appeared a few times. Amplification used 60 Vbeta primers and 13 Jbeta primers. The repertoire was sequenced with immunoSEQ multiplex PCR; TCRdb's copy has only in-frame clones and lacks some. Of some 130,000 clones in the sample, around 79% are singletons; the top ten hold more than 0.95%. V dropped 1 base and J dropped 1; count of bases not matched to a gene: 4. The CDR3 runs to 15 residues. Germline V gene data show CDR1 as SGHRS and CDR2 as YFSETQ. Sample: PBMCs. The TCR originated in a man aged 18 to 29 in good health and CMV-seronegative. V and J are TRBV5-1 and TRBJ1-1; TRBD1 matches at 7 bases. The CDR3 DNA is TGCGCCAGCAGCTTGTTGGGACAGTCGAACACTGAAGCTTTCTTT. Translation gives CASSLLGQSNTEAFF.